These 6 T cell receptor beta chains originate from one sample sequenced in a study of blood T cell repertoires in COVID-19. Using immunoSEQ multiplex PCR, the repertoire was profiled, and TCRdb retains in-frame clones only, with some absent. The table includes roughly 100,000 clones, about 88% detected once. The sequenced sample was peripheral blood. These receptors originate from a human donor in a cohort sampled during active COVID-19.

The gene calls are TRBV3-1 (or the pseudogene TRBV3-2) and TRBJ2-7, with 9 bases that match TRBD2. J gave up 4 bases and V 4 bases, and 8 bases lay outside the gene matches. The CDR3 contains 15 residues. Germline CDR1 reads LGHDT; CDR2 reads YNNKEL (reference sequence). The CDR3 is CASSPWTSAGYEQYF. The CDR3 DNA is TGTGCCAGCAGCCCATGGACTAGCGCAGGGTACGAGCAGTACTTC.

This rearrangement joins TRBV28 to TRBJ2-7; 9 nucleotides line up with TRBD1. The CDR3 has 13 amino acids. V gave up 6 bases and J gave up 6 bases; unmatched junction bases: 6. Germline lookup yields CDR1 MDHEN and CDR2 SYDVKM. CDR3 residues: CASRAQGAREQYF. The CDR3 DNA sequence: TGTGCCAGCAGAGCACAGGGGGCGCGCGAGCAGTACTTC.

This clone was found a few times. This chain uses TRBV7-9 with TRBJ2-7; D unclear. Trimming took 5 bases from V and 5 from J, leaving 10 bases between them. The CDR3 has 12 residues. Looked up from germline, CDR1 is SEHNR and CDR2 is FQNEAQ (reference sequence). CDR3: CASSLGSNEQYF. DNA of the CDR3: TGTGCCAGCAGCCTTGGTAGTAACGAGCAGTACTTC.

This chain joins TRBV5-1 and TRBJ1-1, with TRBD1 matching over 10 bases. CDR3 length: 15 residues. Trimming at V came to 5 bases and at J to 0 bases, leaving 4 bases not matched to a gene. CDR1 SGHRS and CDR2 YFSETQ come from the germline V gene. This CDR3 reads CASRRDRGMNTEAFF. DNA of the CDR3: TGCGCCAGCAGACGGGACAGGGGAATGAACACTGAAGCTTTCTTT.

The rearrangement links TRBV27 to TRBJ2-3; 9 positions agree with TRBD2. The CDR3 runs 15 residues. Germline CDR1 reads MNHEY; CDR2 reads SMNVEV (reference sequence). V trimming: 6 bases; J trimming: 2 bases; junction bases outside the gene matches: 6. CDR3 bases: TGTGCCAGCAGCCTAAGCGGGGGGCACACAGATACGCAGTATTTT. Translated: CASSLSGGHTDTQYF.

The CDR3 DNA is TGTGCCAGCAGACCCTACTTACCGGGACTAGCGGGGATGAAGACCCAGTACTTC. This encodes CASRPYLPGLAGMKTQYF. This chain joins TRBV27 and TRBJ2-5, with 13 bases fitting TRBD2. Germline V gene lookup returns CDR1 MNHEY and CDR2 SMNVEV (reference sequence). This CDR3 contains 18 residues. Germline trimming cut 6 bases from V and 6 bases from J; bases unmatched to any gene: 16.